Given below is one T cell receptor (beta chain) in context. The CDR3 is made up of 17 amino acids. Germline values: CDR1 KGHSH, CDR2 LQKENI. Unmatched junction bases numbered 12, after V lost 3 bases and J lost 2 bases. Profiled with immunoSEQ multiplex PCR; TCRdb holds only in-frame clones, not every one. The profile shows approximately 220,000 clones, 80% to 90% of them singletons. This sample is drawn from a study of blood T cell repertoires in COVID-19. Overall study context: Italy, Spain and the United States were the sources of the convalescent and acute COVID-19 samples.

All enrollees were about 18 to 95 years old and from 25 or so US areas. Grouping used clinical history reported by participants in a survey and questionnaire. People in the exposed group encountered a COVID-19 case within 2 weeks before entering the study. V is TRBV18 and J is TRBJ2-7, with TRBD1 matching 8 bases. The sample taken for sequencing was PBMCs or T cells enriched from blood (not recorded which). This TCR came from a woman between 40 and 55 years old who had been exposed to COVID-19. The CDR3 DNA is TGTGCCAGCTCACCTGTGGCAGGGGGCTTTATTCCCTACGAGCAGTACTTC. It encodes CASSPVAGGFIPYEQYF.